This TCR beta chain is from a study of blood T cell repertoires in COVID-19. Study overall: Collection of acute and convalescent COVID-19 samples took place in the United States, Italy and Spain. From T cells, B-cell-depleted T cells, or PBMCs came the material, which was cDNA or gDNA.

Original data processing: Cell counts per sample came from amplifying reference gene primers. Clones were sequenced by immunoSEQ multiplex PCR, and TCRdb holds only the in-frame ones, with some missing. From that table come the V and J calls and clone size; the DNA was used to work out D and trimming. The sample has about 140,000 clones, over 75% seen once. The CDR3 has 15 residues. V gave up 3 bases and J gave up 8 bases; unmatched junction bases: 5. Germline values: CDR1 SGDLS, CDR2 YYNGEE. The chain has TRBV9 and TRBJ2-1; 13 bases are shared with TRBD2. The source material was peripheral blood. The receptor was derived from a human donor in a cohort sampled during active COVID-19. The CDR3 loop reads CASSGGLAGVYEQFF. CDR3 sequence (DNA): TGTGCCAGCAGCGGAGGACTAGCGGGAGTCTATGAGCAGTTCTTC.